This T cell receptor beta chain is drawn from a study of lymphopenia after photon versus proton radiotherapy. V was shortened by 7 bases and J by 0 bases, with 9 bases between the two germline ends. CDR3 length: 13 amino acids. Germline CDR1 and CDR2: SQVTM and ANQGSEA. Generated by immunoSEQ multiplex PCR, the TCRdb table keeps only in-frame clones and is missing some. The table has 52,000 or so clones, about 92% seen once; the top ten hold over 15%. The study, taken as a whole, reports: Survival link was tested only in deceased patients; proton benefit remains a possibility.

On this clone itself: The antigen is unknown.

The receptor's source is a woman between 40 and 50 years old with cholangiocarcinoma. This sample comprised peripheral blood, obtained from a patient treated with photon-based radiotherapy. The chain employs TRBV29-1 and TRBJ2-2; D possibly corresponds to TRBD1 (5 bases). CDR3 nucleotide sequence: TGCAGCGGAGGCAGGGCGAACACCGGGGAGCTGTTTTTT. Translated: CSGGRANTGELFF.